Listed here are 28 T cell receptor beta chains from one sample, sequenced in a study of shared clonotypes between healthy human individuals. Libraries were prepared by immunoSEQ multiplex PCR; TCRdb keeps only in-frame clonotypes and omits some of them. The repertoire holds 980,000 or so clones, with over 60% as singletons. Sequencing used memory CD4+ T cells sorted from blood. As for subset: CD45RA-negative fraction. The receptors shown here come from a man aged 18 to 35 in good health.

The chain recombines TRBV28 with TRBJ2-2; TRBD2 is a possible D gene (6 bases). The V and J ends lost 3 bases and 9 bases respectively, with 11 bases between them. The germline CDR1 and CDR2 sequences are MDHEN and SYDVKM. This CDR3 contains 13 residues. The CDR3 here is CASSLGGKWELFF. The CDR3 nucleotides are TGTGCCAGCAGTTTGGGGGGTAAATGGGAGCTGTTTTTT.

This clone was detected only a few times. This chain links TRBV21-1 with TRBJ1-6; the table's D call of TRBD1 was not tested on the DNA. TRBV21-1 represents a pseudogene. The CDR3 extends over 16 amino acids. The CDR3 reads CASRPSRRNRGSPLHF. CDR3 sequence (DNA): TGTGCCAGCCGCCCAAGCCGCCGGAACAGGGGTTCACCCCTCCACTTT.

This clone was seen ten or more times. The J gene is TRBJ2-2, the V gene TRBV29-1; perhaps TRBD1 as D (6 bases). V lost 6 bases to trimming and J lost 6 bases, with 17 bases between them. Germline V gene data show CDR1 as SQVTM and CDR2 as ANQGSEA. The CDR3 runs 14 residues. CDR3 in amino acids: CSVGWGHKSGELFF. In nucleotides, the CDR3 is TGCAGCGTGGGGTGGGGACATAAATCCGGGGAGCTGTTTTTT.

This chain links TRBV5-4 with TRBJ2-1; the D is unclear. This CDR3 is 14 amino acids long. Deletions cut 4 bases from V and 5 bases from J, with 13 bases between. Germline-derived CDR1 and CDR2 are SGHNT and YYREEE (reference sequence). The CDR3 protein is CASSQPEGNNEQFF. DNA of the CDR3: TGTGCCAGCAGCCAGCCGGAAGGTAACAATGAGCAGTTCTTC.

The rearrangement joins TRBV15 to TRBJ2-5, with D uncertain. The CDR3 sequence is 14 residues long. The germline V gene encodes CDR1 LNHNV and CDR2 YYDKDF (reference sequence). The V gene lost 0 bases and the J gene lost 6 bases, with 11 bases spanning the gap. CDR3 sequence reads: CATSRDRQTKTQYF. The CDR3 DNA is TGTGCCACCAGCAGAGATAGGCAGACGAAGACCCAGTACTTC.

The gene calls are TRBV7-2 and TRBJ2-7; 8 bases agree with TRBD2. CDR3 length: 15 residues. The germline gives CDR1 SGHTA, CDR2 FQGNSA. Losses at the gene ends were 5 bases for V and 7 bases for J; bases not matched to a gene: 13. DNA of the CDR3: TGTGCCAGCAGCCCCGGGGGGGGCTGGGGGGGTGAGCAGTACTTC. This translates into CASSPGGGWGGEQYF.

V gene TRBV6-5 combines with J gene TRBJ2-1; no firm D call. CDR3 length equals 11 residues. Germline V gene data show CDR1 as MNHEY and CDR2 as SVGAGI. V was cut by 5 bases and J by 10 bases, with 9 bases left in between. In nucleotides, the CDR3 is TGTGCCAGCAGTCAAGCTACGGAGCAGTTCTTC. Translating gives CASSQATEQFF.

This sequence joins TRBV15 and TRBJ2-1; D is perhaps TRBD1 (7 bases). Trimming shortened V by 0 bases and J by 6 bases, and 15 bases separated the two germline ends. The germline V gene encodes CDR1 LNHNV and CDR2 YYDKDF (reference sequence). The CDR3 covers 16 residues. Here the CDR3 reads CATSRDQGGLANEQFF. For the CDR3, the DNA is TGTGCCACCAGCAGAGATCAGGGGGGTTTAGCCAATGAGCAGTTCTTC.

This chain connects TRBV6-5 to TRBJ2-5, with D possibly matching TRBD1 (6 bases). The closer fit of TRBJ2-7 to the DNA end suggests the J call may be wrong. The germline V gene encodes CDR1 MNHEY and CDR2 SVGAGI. This CDR3 spans 15 amino acids. The CDR3 nucleotides are TGTGCCAGCAGCCCCGCAGGGGCCTTCTCCTACGAGCAGTACTTC. Translation: CASSPAGAFSYEQYF.

The V gene is TRBV28, the J gene TRBJ2-7, with no clear D. This CDR3 has 15 residues. V was pared by 5 bases and J by 2 bases, with 16 bases between. Germline V gives CDR1 MDHEN, CDR2 SYDVKM. CDR3 sequence reads: CASSPPTTDAYEQYF. The CDR3 region has the DNA TGTGCCAGCAGTCCTCCTACGACGGATGCCTACGAGCAGTACTTC.

This chain uses TRBV5-1 with TRBJ2-2, with 8 nucleotides matching TRBD2. Per the germline V gene, CDR1 is SGHRS and CDR2 is YFSETQ. V lost 7 bases, J lost 2 bases, and 10 bases stayed unmatched. This CDR3 is 16 amino acids long. The CDR3 DNA reads TGCGCCAGCGATGTCGGGACTAGTTTAAACACCGGGGAGCTGTTTTTT. It codes for CASDVGTSLNTGELFF.

V gene TRBV18 combines with J gene TRBJ2-3; no firm D call. Germline CDR1 and CDR2: KGHSH and LQKENI. Trimming cost V 3 bases and J 2 bases, with 18 bases left between them. The CDR3 runs to 17 residues. CDR3 sequence (DNA): TGTGCCAGCTCACCTATCCACTCGACCGCGACCACAGATACGCAGTATTTT. Residues: CASSPIHSTATTDTQYF.

The rearrangement uses TRBV7-9 and TRBJ1-4; 8 bases are a match to TRBD1. V lost 0 bases, J lost 3 bases, and 0 bases stayed unmatched. The V gene's germline CDR1 is SEHNR and CDR2 FQNEAQ (reference sequence). The CDR3 has 15 amino acids. The DNA of the CDR3 is TGTGCCAGCAGCTTAGCGGGACAGGCTAATGAAAAACTGTTTTTT. This gives the protein CASSLAGQANEKLFF.

Regarding this clone: The same CDR3 also results from other DNA sequences found in this sample. The chain couples TRBV7-2 to TRBJ2-1; 10 bases are a match to TRBD1. From germline, CDR1 is SGHTA and CDR2 FQGNSA. The CDR3 length is 15 residues. Trimming removed 5 bases from V and 1 base from J; junction bases left unmatched: 2. CDR3 nucleotides: TGTGCCAGCAGCCCGGGACAGGGGTCCTACAATGAGCAGTTCTTC. Protein sequence: CASSPGQGSYNEQFF.

This chain connects TRBV9 to TRBJ1-6, with D possibly TRBD1 on 5 matching bases. Germline V lookup: CDR1 SGDLS, CDR2 YYNGEE. The CDR3 loop spans 14 amino acids. Trimming took 5 bases from V and 6 from J, leaving 12 bases between them. CDR3 coding DNA: TGTGCCAGCAGTACCCAGCAGGGTAATTCACCCCTCCACTTT. Translating gives CASSTQQGNSPLHF.

The CDR3: CAWSVRDRNNSPLHF. CDR3 nucleotide sequence: TGTGCCTGGAGTGTAAGGGACAGAAACAATTCACCCCTCCACTTT. The chain employs TRBV30 and TRBJ1-6, with 7 bases aligning to TRBD1. The germline gives CDR1 GTSNPN, CDR2 SVGIG (reference sequence). V trimming: 0 bases; J trimming: 7 bases; junction bases outside the gene matches: 6. The CDR3 consists of 15 residues.

V usage is TRBV19 and J usage is TRBJ1-5; possibly TRBD1 for D (5 bases). Between the trimmed V and J ends, which lost 8 bases and 0 bases, there was a span of 14 bases. The CDR3 covers 15 residues. Germline loops: CDR1 LNHDA, CDR2 SQIVND (reference sequence). CDR3 in DNA: TGTGCCAGTGGGGCAGGAGCTTATAGCAATCAGCCCCAGCATTTT. Amino acid sequence: CASGAGAYSNQPQHF.

This clone was detected a few times. This same CDR3 is encoded by further DNA sequences in the sample. The chain is built from TRBV5-1 and TRBJ2-2; TRBD1 might be the D (6 bases). The V gene lost 0 bases and the J gene lost 3 bases, with 9 bases spanning the gap. The germline gives CDR1 SGHRS, CDR2 YFSETQ. The CDR3 consists of 15 residues. Here the CDR3 DNA reads TGCGCCAGCAGCTTGGTAGCAGGGGACACCGGGGAGCTGTTTTTT. Its translation: CASSLVAGDTGELFF.

The chain is built from TRBV15 and TRBJ1-6; D unclear. V was trimmed by 5 bases and J by 4 bases, leaving 12 bases between them. Looked up from germline, CDR1 is LNHNV and CDR2 is YYDKDF (reference sequence). The CDR3 is made up of 15 amino acids. The CDR3 protein is CATSDNPGYNSPLHF. The CDR3 coding sequence is TGTGCCACCAGCGACAACCCGGGTTATAATTCACCCCTCCACTTT.

The gene calls are TRBV2 and TRBJ1-2; 10 positions match TRBD1. Trimming removed 10 bases from V and 1 base from J; junction bases left unmatched: 6. There are 14 residues in the CDR3. Germline V gives CDR1 SNHLY, CDR2 FYNNEI. The CDR3 spells CANSRDRGNYGYTF. In nucleotides, the CDR3 is TGTGCCAACAGCCGGGACAGGGGTAACTATGGCTACACCTTC.

This clone was found once. J is TRBJ2-5 and V is TRBV7-2; TRBD2 matches 8 bases. V lost 0 bases to trimming and J lost 5 bases; unmatched junction nucleotides: 8. The CDR3 length is 16 residues. CDR1 SGHTA and CDR2 FQGNSA come from the germline V gene. Here the CDR3 reads CASSLAPGRAGETQYF. CDR3 DNA: TGTGCCAGCAGCTTAGCACCCGGGAGGGCAGGGGAGACCCAGTACTTC.

This rearrangement joins TRBV4-1 to TRBJ1-1; D gene uncertain. Germline CDR1 reads MGHRA; CDR2 reads YSYEKL. CDR3 length: 15 residues. Trimming removed 1 base at V and 1 base at J, with 10 bases between. For the CDR3, the DNA is TGCGCCAGCAGCCAAGGGAACACTAAGAACACTGAAGCTTTCTTT. Protein: CASSQGNTKNTEAFF.

The chain links TRBV7-2 to TRBJ2-7; TRBD1 might be the D (6 bases). V was pared by 2 bases and J by 3 bases, with 11 bases between. This CDR3 contains 14 residues. Germline V gene data show CDR1 as SGHTA and CDR2 as FQGNSA. The CDR3 protein is CASSLSIQGYEQYF. The CDR3 coding sequence is TGTGCCAGCAGCTTATCGATACAGGGCTACGAGCAGTACTTC.

This clone has a count of ten or more. This specimen includes other DNA sequences encoding the same CDR3. This chain links TRBV20-1 with TRBJ2-1, with D hard to call. Trimming removed 6 bases from V and 6 bases from J, with 6 bases in between. CDR1 is DFQATT and CDR2 is SNEGSKA in the germline V gene (reference sequence). This CDR3 is 10 amino acids long. The CDR3 spells CSATGNEQFF. The CDR3 nucleotides read TGCAGTGCCACCGGCAATGAGCAGTTCTTC.

The gene calls are TRBV6-5 and TRBJ1-6; unclear D gene. V was shortened by 4 bases and J by 6 bases, with 10 bases between the two germline ends. The CDR3 loop spans 14 amino acids. The germline V gene has CDR1 MNHEY and CDR2 SVGAGI. The CDR3 region is CASSSHGGNSPLHF. CDR3 DNA sequence: TGTGCCAGCAGTTCCCACGGAGGTAATTCACCCCTCCACTTT.

On this clone: Within the sample, other DNA sequences also encode this same CDR3. V is TRBV18 and J is TRBJ2-7; possibly TRBD2 for D (5 bases). The CDR3 extends over 14 amino acids. Looked up from germline, CDR1 is KGHSH and CDR2 is LQKENI. The V gene lost 2 bases and the J gene lost 0 bases, with 8 bases spanning the gap. The DNA of the CDR3 is TGTGCCAGCTCACCATCGGGGAGCTCCTACGAGCAGTACTTC. This sequence encodes CASSPSGSSYEQYF.

This clone has a count of ten or more. The chain carries TRBV6-1 and TRBJ1-5; 10 bases fit TRBD1. CDR1 is MNHNS, CDR2 SASEGT, per germline. Losses at the gene ends were 3 bases for V and 5 bases for J; bases not matched to a gene: 1. This CDR3 comprises 14 residues. CDR3 bases: TGTGCCAGCAGTGAGGGACAGGGGCATCAGCCCCAGCATTTT. Amino acid sequence: CASSEGQGHQPQHF.

This rearrangement joins TRBV29-1 to TRBJ2-1; maybe TRBD2 (6 bases). CDR3 length: 13 residues. Germline-derived CDR1 and CDR2 are SQVTM and ANQGSEA. V was cut by 3 bases and J by 7 bases, with 13 bases left in between. The CDR3 region is CSVDRRGRNEQFF. The CDR3 DNA is TGCAGCGTTGATCGGAGGGGTCGAAATGAGCAGTTCTTC.